This TCR beta chain was observed in a study of blood T cell repertoires in COVID-19. This CDR3 is 17 amino acids long. V lost 3 bases and J lost 6, with 21 bases in between. Germline V lookup: CDR1 SGDLS, CDR2 YYNGEE. This clone was counted many times. Per the original methods: The assay estimated nucleated cells by amplifying reference gene primers. Sequencing was performed with immunoSEQ multiplex PCR; in TCRdb, only in-frame clones are kept and a portion is missing. The V and J calls and the clone size are those of that table, but D and trimming were determined from the DNA. This table has over 100,000 clones, roughly 69% appearing once.

The chain combines TRBV9 with TRBJ2-2, with a possible D match to TRBD2 (6 bases). The sample was peripheral blood. The origin of this receptor is a woman in her 70s with acute or convalescent COVID-19. This CDR3 is CASSGGISEGPPGELFF. The CDR3 DNA is TGTGCCAGCAGCGGGGGGATTTCGGAGGGGCCTCCCGGGGAGCTGTTTTTT.